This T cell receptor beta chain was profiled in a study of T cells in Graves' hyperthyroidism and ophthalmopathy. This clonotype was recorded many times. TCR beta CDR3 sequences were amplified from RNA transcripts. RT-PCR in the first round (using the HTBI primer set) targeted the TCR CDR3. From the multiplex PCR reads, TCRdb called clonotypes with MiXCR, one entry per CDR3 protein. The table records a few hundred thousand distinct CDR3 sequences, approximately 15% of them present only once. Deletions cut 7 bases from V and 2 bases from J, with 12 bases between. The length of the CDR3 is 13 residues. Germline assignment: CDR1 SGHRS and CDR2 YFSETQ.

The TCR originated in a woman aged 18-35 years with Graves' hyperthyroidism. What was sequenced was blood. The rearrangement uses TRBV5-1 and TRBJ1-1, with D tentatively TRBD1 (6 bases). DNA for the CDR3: TGCGCCAGCCAGGGGACGGCTAACACTGAAGCTTTCTTT. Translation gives CASQGTANTEAFF. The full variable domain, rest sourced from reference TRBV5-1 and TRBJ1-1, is KAGVTQTPRYLIKTRGQQVTLSCSPISGHRSVSWYQQTPGQGLQFLFEYFSETQRNKGNFPGRFSGRQFSNSRSEMNVSTLELGDSALYLCASQGTANTEAFFGQGTRLTVV.